The clone carrying this T cell receptor beta chain was detected only a few times. Per the germline V gene, CDR1 is MNHNY and CDR2 is SVGAGI (reference sequence). CDR3 length: 15 amino acids. The trim removed 5 bases at V and 0 bases at J, leaving 4 bases unmatched. This entry is derived from a study of T cell repertoires in aging, cancer and after chemotherapy. Multiplex touch-down PCR with TRB-A/B primers amplified rearranged V-D-J TRB sequences. Each CDR3 protein gets one entry after TCRdb re-called the multiplex PCR reads with MiXCR. The sample has 7,000 to 9,500 distinct CDR3 sequences, approximately 31% seen once; the top ten hold around 13%. The template was genomic DNA from peripheral blood, not RNA.

This TCR was sampled from a human donor in good health. The donor label of this sample is uncertain. The sample comprised blood. V and J are TRBV6-6 and TRBJ1-1, with 9 bases lining up with TRBD1. CDR3 sequence (DNA): TGTGCCAGCAGTACAGGGGGCAGCGTGAACACTGAAGCTTTCTTT. Translating it yields CASSTGGSVNTEAFF.